These T cell receptor beta chains were read from a single sample in a study of blood T cell repertoires in COVID-19. Using immunoSEQ multiplex PCR, the repertoire was profiled, and TCRdb retains in-frame clones only, with some absent. The sample has approximately 37,000 clones, more than 85% seen once. Sample: peripheral blood. Receptor source: a woman at least 80 years old with acute or convalescent COVID-19. Both conserved end residues are part of each CDR3. The D gene is left open where the match is weak. Size is stated for part of the rows, as once, few or many counts, or as a class when the clone is expanded.

V: TRBV5-4
J: TRBJ1-5
size: -
D: TRBD1
DNA: TGTGCCAGCAGCTTGACGACAGGGGATAGCAATCAGCCCCAGCATTTT
CDR3: CASSLTTGDSNQPQHF

V: TRBV19
J: TRBJ2-2
size: -
D: -
DNA: TGTGCCAGTAAATCAGGCACGACAGCCTCGAACACCGGGGAGCTGTTTTTT
CDR3: CASKSGTTASNTGELFF

V: TRBV6-5
J: TRBJ1-1
size: -
D: TRBD1
DNA: TGTGCCAGCAGTACTGAACAGGGGGGAAAGACTGAAGCTTTCTTT
CDR3: CASSTEQGGKTEAFF

V: TRBV7-9
J: TRBJ2-3
size: few
D: TRBD2
DNA: TGTGCCAGCAGCCTAAAAAGACTAGCGGGAAGCACAGATACGCAGTATTTT
CDR3: CASSLKRLAGSTDTQYF

V: TRBV29-1
J: TRBJ2-1
size: -
D: TRBD2
DNA: TGCAGCGTTGACCGCGGGGGAGGTCGACATGAGCAGTTCTTC
CDR3: CSVDRGGGRHEQFF

V: TRBV2
J: TRBJ2-7
size: -
D: -
DNA: TGTGCCAGCAGTGTTCTATACGAGCAGTACTTC
CDR3: CASSVLYEQYF

V: TRBV11-2
J: TRBJ2-7
size: -
D: -
DNA: TGTGCCAGCAGCTTAACGAGACTAGCCTACGAGCAGTACTTC
CDR3: CASSLTRLAYEQYF

V: TRBV12-3/TRBV12-4
J: TRBJ1-2
size: -
D: -
DNA: TGTGCCACCAGTCCCGGGGGCTATGGCTACACCTTC
CDR3: CATSPGGYGYTF

V: TRBV29-1
J: TRBJ1-1
size: -
D: TRBD1
DNA: TGCAGCGTTGGACAGGGCTTGAACACTGAAGCTTTCTTT
CDR3: CSVGQGLNTEAFF

V: TRBV4-1
J: TRBJ2-1
size: -
D: TRBD2
DNA: TGCGCCAGCAGACGCGTTTTATCAGCGGGGCTCTCCTACAATGAGCAGTTCTTC
CDR3: CASRRVLSAGLSYNEQFF

V: TRBV5-1
J: TRBJ2-7
size: -
D: -
DNA: TGCGCCAGCAGCTTGGCAGTGACTTCCCCGAAGATTTACGAGCAGTACTTC
CDR3: CASSLAVTSPKIYEQYF

V: TRBV5-6
J: TRBJ1-2
size: -
D: TRBD1
DNA: TGTGCCAGCAGCAGAGGGACAGGGGGAAGAAACTATGGCTACACCTTC
CDR3: CASSRGTGGRNYGYTF